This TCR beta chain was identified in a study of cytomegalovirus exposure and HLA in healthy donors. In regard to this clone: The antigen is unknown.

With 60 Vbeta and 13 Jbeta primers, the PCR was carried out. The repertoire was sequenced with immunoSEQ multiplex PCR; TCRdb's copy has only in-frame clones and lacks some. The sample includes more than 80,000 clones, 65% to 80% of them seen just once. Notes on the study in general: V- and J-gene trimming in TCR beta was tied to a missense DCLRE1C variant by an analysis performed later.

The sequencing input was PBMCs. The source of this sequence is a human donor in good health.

This chain's CDR3 is CAVWASGTDTQYF. The CDR3 DNA follows: TGTGCCGTGTGGGCTAGCGGCACAGATACGCAGTATTTT. The V gene is TRBV6-5, the J gene TRBJ2-3; possible D gene TRBD2, 6 bases. Per germline, CDR1 MNHEY and CDR2 SVGAGI. The CDR3 totals 13 residues. Trimming stripped 11 bases from V and 1 base from J, with 13 bases between.